The 23 T cell receptor beta chains listed next were all sequenced from one sample in a study of T cells in Graves' hyperthyroidism and ophthalmopathy. Amplification of TCR beta CDR3 regions used RNA as the template. A set of HTBI primers served as the primers for a first-round RT-PCR of the TCR CDR3. TCRdb re-called the multiplex PCR reads through MiXCR, storing one row per CDR3 protein. The sample consists of more than 45,000 distinct CDR3 sequences, about 50% of them appearing once. The specimen sequenced was blood. The receptors derive from a woman aged 25 to 45 with Graves' ophthalmopathy.

The gene calls are TRBV7-3 and TRBJ2-1; 8 positions match TRBD1. The germline CDR1 and CDR2 sequences are SGHTA and FQGTGA. Unmatched junction bases numbered 18, after V lost 5 bases and J lost 0 bases. CDR3 length equals 20 residues. The CDR3 bases are TGTGCCAGCAGCCCCCATCCGGGACAGGAAACAATGAGCTCCTACAATGAGCAGTTCTTC. Encoded protein: CASSPHPGQETMSSYNEQFF. The full variable domain, in which reference TRBV7-3 and TRBJ2-1 provide the parts outside the CDR3, is GAGVSQTPSNKVTEKGKYVELRCDPISGHTALYWYRQSLGQGPEFLIYFQGTGAADDSGLPNDRFFAVRPEGSVSTLKIQRTERGDSAVYLCASSPHPGQETMSSYNEQFFGPGTRLTVL.

The V and J genes are TRBV19 and TRBJ1-1, with 7 bases identical to TRBD1. Trimming cost V 8 bases and J 7 bases; bases outside gene matches: 7. The CDR3 is 12 residues long. Germline V CDR1 and CDR2: LNHDA, SQIVND (reference sequence). The CDR3 coding sequence is TGTGCCAGTGGACAGAGGGACAGTGAAGCTTTCTTT. The encoded protein is CASGQRDSEAFF.

About this clonotype: At one of its ends the junction is not consistent with the germline gene, which may arise from a read error. The rearrangement links TRBV27 to TRBJ2-3; TRBD1 is a possible D gene (6 bases). Germline V lookup: CDR1 MNHEY, CDR2 SMNVEV (reference sequence). The CDR3 covers 16 residues. This CDR3 reads CASSLVSRGGTDTQCF. The CDR3 nucleotides read TGTGCCAGCAGTTTAGTTTCCAGGGGTGGCACAGATACGCAGTGTTTT.

As regards this clonotype: This may be a read error: a much more frequent sequence differs by one nucleotide. J is TRBJ2-7 and V is TRBV20-1; D perhaps matches TRBD1 (6 bases). Germline CDR1 is DFQATT and CDR2 is SNEGSKA (reference sequence). The CDR3 totals 12 residues. CDR3 sequence (DNA): TGCAGTGCTGGGGACAACGCCTACGAGCAGTGCTTC. It translates to CSAGDNAYEQCF.

Ten or more counts support this clonotype. The chain couples TRBV6-1 to TRBJ1-4; D remains ambiguous. The CDR3 runs 13 residues. The germline V gene encodes CDR1 MNHNS and CDR2 SASEGT. V was trimmed by 2 bases and J by 4 bases, leaving 5 bases between them. The CDR3 here is CASSEQNNEKLFF. For the CDR3, the DNA is TGTGCCAGCAGTGAACAAAATAATGAAAAACTGTTTTTT.

This clonotype has a count of ten or more. The V and J genes are TRBV28 and TRBJ2-5; 8 bases fit TRBD1. V dropped 3 bases and J dropped 5; count of bases not matched to a gene: 8. The CDR3 loop spans 15 amino acids. Germline V gene data show CDR1 as MDHEN and CDR2 as SYDVKM. The CDR3 DNA reads TGTGCCAGCAGTTTTTGGACAGGGACGGGCGAGACCCAGTACTTC. This codes for CASSFWTGTGETQYF.

This clonotype appeared once. This chain links TRBV19 with TRBJ1-1; the D gene is possibly TRBD1 (5 bases). The CDR3 is made up of 11 amino acids. CDR1 and CDR2 from the germline V gene are LNHDA and SQIVND (reference sequence). V shed 3 bases and J shed 11 bases, with 10 bases lying between them. CDR3 DNA sequence: TGTGCCAGTAGTATCTTAGGGGTGGCTTTCTTT. This encodes CASSILGVAFF.

Regarding this clonotype: A junction end diverges from the germline sequence, so it may reflect a read error. The rearrangement links TRBV19 to TRBJ2-1; a possible D gene is TRBD2 (7 bases). There are 15 residues in the CDR3. CDR1 and CDR2 (germline): LNHDA, SQIVND (reference sequence). CDR3 region: CASTIRGASYNEQIF. In DNA, the CDR3 is TGTGCCAGTACCATACGGGGGGCCTCCTACAATGAGCAGATCTTC.

The gene calls are TRBV5-1 and TRBJ2-3, with TRBD2 matching 10 bases. Germline values: CDR1 SGHRS, CDR2 YFSETQ. The CDR3 is 17 amino acids. Losses at the gene ends were 4 bases for V and 1 base for J; bases not matched to a gene: 9. In nucleotides, the CDR3 is TGCGCCAGCAGCGGATGGACTAGCGGAAAAGGCACAGATACGCAGTATTTT. Protein sequence: CASSGWTSGKGTDTQYF.

Notes on this clonotype: The conserved closing phenylalanine or tryptophan is absent in this CDR3, likely reflecting a read error. The chain recombines TRBV20-1 with TRBJ2-1, with 7 positions matching TRBD1. This CDR3 is built from 14 residues. V shed 4 bases, J shed 3 bases, and the junction held 6 bases outside the gene matches. CDR1 DFQATT and CDR2 SNEGSKA come from the germline V gene (reference sequence). CDR3 region: CSATHRDSYNEQFL. As DNA, the CDR3 is TGCAGTGCTACCCACCGGGACAGCTACAATGAGCAGTTCCTC.

The chain is built from TRBV12-3 or TRBV12-4 and TRBJ1-1; 7 bases fit TRBD1. V shed 7 bases and J 4 bases; nucleotides not matched to a gene: 18. The CDR3 has 17 residues. CDR3 residues: CASTINLGNQGGTEAFF. In nucleotides, the CDR3 is TGTGCCAGCACCATAAACCTGGGTAATCAGGGGGGCACTGAAGCTTTCTTT.

This chain links TRBV12-5 with TRBJ2-7, with 8 bases aligning to TRBD2. The CDR3 sequence is 16 residues long. Germline V gene data show CDR1 as LGHNT and CDR2 as FRNRAP. The CDR3 region is CASSLEGTRAGDTQYF. The CDR3 DNA sequence: TGTGCCAGCAGTTTAGAAGGGACTCGAGCGGGAGATACGCAGTACTTC.

This clonotype was observed many times. The V call is TRBV19, the J call TRBJ1-1; 7 positions agree with TRBD1. The CDR3 runs to 14 residues. Germline V gives CDR1 LNHDA, CDR2 SQIVND (reference sequence). With V trimmed by 8 bases and J by 1 base, 7 bases remained unmatched. The CDR3 nucleotides are TGTGCCAGTCAGACCGGGACAGAGAACACTGAAGCTTTCTTT. Translated, it gives CASQTGTENTEAFF. Together with reference TRBV19 and TRBJ1-1, the CDR3 gives the full variable domain: DGGITQSPKYLFRKEGQNVTLSCEQNLNHDAMYWYRQDPGQGLRLIYYSQIVNDFQKGDIAEGYSVSREKKESFPLTVTSAQKNPTAFYLCASQTGTENTEAFFGQGTRLTVV.

This rearrangement joins TRBV11-2 to TRBJ2-7, with 8 bases identical to TRBD2. V was clipped by 3 bases and J by 5 bases; unmatched bases: 9. Germline loops: CDR1 SGHAT, CDR2 FQNNGV. The CDR3 length is 15 residues. The CDR3 nucleotides read TGTGCCAGCAGCTTTTTTCCCAGCGGGAGTGACGAGCAGTACTTC. Encoded protein: CASSFFPSGSDEQYF. Supplemented by reference TRBV11-2 and TRBJ2-7, the full variable domain reads EAGVAQSPRYKIIEKRQSVAFWCNPISGHATLYWYQQILGQGPKLLIQFQNNGVVDDSQLPKDRFSAERLKGVDSTLKIQPAKLEDSAVYLCASSFFPSGSDEQYFGPGTRLTVT.

This chain uses TRBV20-1 with TRBJ2-2; D possibly corresponds to TRBD2 (6 bases). CDR1 and CDR2 from the germline V gene are DFQATT and SNEGSKA (reference sequence). This CDR3 has 15 amino acids. Trimming left V 0 bases short and J 11 bases short, with 19 bases between. Written as DNA, the CDR3 is TGCAGTGCTAGAGATGGGGCGGGGTTCGGTCACGAGCTGTTTTTT. It specifies CSARDGAGFGHELFF.

The rearrangement uses TRBV7-9 and TRBJ2-7; D unclear. This CDR3 region has 11 residues. CDR1 is SEHNR, CDR2 FQNEAQ, per germline (reference sequence). CDR3 nucleotides: TGTGTCAACAGCACCTCCGGCGAGCAGTACTTC. Translation gives CVNSTSGEQYF. Full variable domain (remainder filled in from reference TRBV7-9 and TRBJ2-7): DTGVSQNPRHKITKRGQNVTFRCDPISEHNRLYWYRQTLGQGPEFLTYFQNEAQLEKSRLLSDRFSAERPKGSFSTLEIQRTEQGDSAMYLCVNSTSGEQYFGPGTRLTVT.

This clonotype occurred many times. This CDR3 reads CASSFAGENTIYF. The CDR3 DNA reads TGTGCCAGCAGCTTCGCAGGGGAAAACACCATATATTTT. The J gene is TRBJ1-3, the V gene TRBV3-1; tentative D call: TRBD1 (6 bases). The germline V gene has CDR1 LGHDT and CDR2 YNNKEL (reference sequence). The CDR3 is 13 amino acids. V lost 5 bases, J lost 6 bases, and 11 bases lay in between.

Comments on this clonotype: The conserved phenylalanine or tryptophan normally closing the CDR3 is absent here, so this likely arose from a read error. The genes are TRBV7-8 and TRBJ2-1; 10 positions match TRBD2. There are 19 residues in the CDR3. The V and J ends lost 4 bases and 0 bases, in that order; junction bases with no gene match: 12. The germline CDR1 and CDR2 sequences are SGHVS and FQNEAQ. The CDR3 DNA sequence: TGTGCCAGCAGCTCGACCCGACGAGCGGGAGGGCCCTCCTACAATGAGCAGTTCTGC. It encodes CASSSTRRAGGPSYNEQFC.

This clonotype has a count of ten or more. The chain combines TRBV2 with TRBJ1-4; 9 nucleotides agree with TRBD1. The CDR3 is 16 amino acids. Losses at the gene ends were 2 bases for V and 3 bases for J; bases not matched to a gene: 4. From germline, CDR1 is SNHLY and CDR2 FYNNEI. The CDR3 region is CASSESGTGSNEKLFF. CDR3 DNA sequence: TGTGCCAGCAGTGAATCCGGGACAGGGTCTAATGAAAAACTGTTTTTT. Full variable domain (remainder filled in from reference TRBV2 and TRBJ1-4): EPEVTQTPSHQVTQMGQEVILRCVPISNHLYFYWYRQILGQKVEFLVSFYNNEISEKSEIFDDQFSVERPDGSNFTLKIRSTKLEDSAMYFCASSESGTGSNEKLFFGSGTQLSVL.

This clonotype qualifies as hyperexpanded. A junction end diverges from the germline sequence, so it may reflect a read error. The V and J genes are TRBV7-7 and TRBJ2-1; D gene ambiguous. The CDR3 is made up of 14 amino acids. CDR1 is SSHAT and CDR2 is FNYEAQ in the germline V gene (reference sequence). CDR3 protein: CASSLTRSYNEQFF. The CDR3 nucleotides are TGTGCTAGCAGCTTAACGAGGTCCTACAATGAGCAGTTCTTC. Complete variable domain (other parts from reference TRBV7-7 and TRBJ2-1): GAGVSQSPRYKVTKRGQDVTLRCDPISSHATLYWYQQALGQGPEFLTYFNYEAQPDKSGLPSDRFSAERPEGSISTLTIQRTEQRDSAMYRCASSLTRSYNEQFFGPGTRLTVL.

This chain links TRBV19 with TRBJ2-3, with D perhaps matching TRBD1 (5 bases). Trimming pared 4 bases from V and 8 bases from J, leaving 16 bases between. The length of the CDR3 is 14 residues. The germline gives CDR1 LNHDA, CDR2 SQIVND (reference sequence). CDR3 protein: CASSTDQGPATQYF. CDR3 nucleotides: TGTGCCAGTAGTACCGATCAGGGCCCTGCTACGCAGTATTTT.

The chain couples TRBV2 to TRBJ2-7, with no clear D. CDR1 is SNHLY, CDR2 FYNNEI, per germline. The CDR3 sequence is 14 residues long. V gave up 3 bases and J gave up 0 bases, with 9 bases separating them. DNA for the CDR3: TGTGCCAGCAGTGAGTCAATGAGCTCCTACGAGCAGTACTTC. Amino acids: CASSESMSSYEQYF.

This clonotype showed up many times. This chain connects TRBV9 to TRBJ2-5; possibly TRBD1 or TRBD2 for D (5 bases each). The CDR3 spans 15 residues. Trimming left V 0 bases short and J 1 base short, with 10 bases between. Germline values: CDR1 SGDLS, CDR2 YYNGEE. CDR3 sequence reads: CASSVELGVQETQYF. The CDR3 DNA reads as TGTGCCAGCAGCGTAGAATTGGGGGTCCAAGAGACCCAGTACTTC.